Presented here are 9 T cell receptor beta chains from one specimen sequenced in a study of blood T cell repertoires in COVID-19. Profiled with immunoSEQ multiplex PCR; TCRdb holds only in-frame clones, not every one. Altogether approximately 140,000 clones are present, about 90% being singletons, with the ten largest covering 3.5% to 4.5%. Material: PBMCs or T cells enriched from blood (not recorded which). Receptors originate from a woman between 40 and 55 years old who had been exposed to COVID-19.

CDR3 bases: TGTGCCAGCTCAGCCGAACAGGGGATGCAACAGCCCCAGCATTTT. Its protein is CASSAEQGMQQPQHF. The chain links TRBV18 to TRBJ1-5, with TRBD1 matching over 7 bases. V dropped 5 bases and J dropped 7; count of bases not matched to a gene: 11. Germline CDR1 and CDR2: KGHSH and LQKENI. The CDR3 has 15 amino acids.

As DNA, the CDR3 is TGTGCCAGCAGCACACAGGCCCCGAACACTGAAGCTTTCTTT. This gives the protein CASSTQAPNTEAFF. The chain carries TRBV14 and TRBJ1-1; the D gene is possibly TRBD1 (5 bases). Trimming took 5 bases from V and 1 from J, leaving 11 bases between them. There are 14 residues in the CDR3. Germline V gene data show CDR1 as SGHDN and CDR2 as FVKESK.

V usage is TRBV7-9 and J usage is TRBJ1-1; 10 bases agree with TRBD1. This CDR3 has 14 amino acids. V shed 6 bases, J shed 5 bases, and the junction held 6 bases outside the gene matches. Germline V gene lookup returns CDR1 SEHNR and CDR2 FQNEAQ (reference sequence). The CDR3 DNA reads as TGTGCCAGCAGGTCGACAGGGGGCTTAACTGAAGCTTTCTTT. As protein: CASRSTGGLTEAFF.

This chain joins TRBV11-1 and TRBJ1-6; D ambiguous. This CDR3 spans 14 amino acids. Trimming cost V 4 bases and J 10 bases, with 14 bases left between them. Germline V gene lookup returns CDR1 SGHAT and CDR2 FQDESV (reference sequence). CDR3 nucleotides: TGTGCCAGCAGCTACCGAGGGAATGGATCACCCCTCCACTTT. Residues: CASSYRGNGSPLHF. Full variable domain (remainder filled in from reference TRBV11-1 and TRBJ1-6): EAEVAQSPRYKITEKSQAVAFWCDPISGHATLYWYRQILGQGPELLVQFQDESVVDDSQLPKDRFSAERLKGVDSTLKIQPAELGDSAMYLCASSYRGNGSPLHFGNGTRLTVT.

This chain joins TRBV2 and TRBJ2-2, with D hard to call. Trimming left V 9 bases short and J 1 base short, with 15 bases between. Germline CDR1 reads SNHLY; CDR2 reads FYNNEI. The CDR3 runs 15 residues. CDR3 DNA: TGTGCCAGTTCTCAGGCGCAGGTGAACACCGGGGAGCTGTTTTTT. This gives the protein CASSQAQVNTGELFF.

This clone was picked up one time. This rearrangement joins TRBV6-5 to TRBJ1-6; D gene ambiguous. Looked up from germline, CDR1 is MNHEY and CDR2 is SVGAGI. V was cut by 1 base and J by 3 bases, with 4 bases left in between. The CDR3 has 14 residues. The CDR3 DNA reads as TGTGCCAGCAGTTACTACAACTATAATTCACCCCTCCACTTT. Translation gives CASSYYNYNSPLHF.

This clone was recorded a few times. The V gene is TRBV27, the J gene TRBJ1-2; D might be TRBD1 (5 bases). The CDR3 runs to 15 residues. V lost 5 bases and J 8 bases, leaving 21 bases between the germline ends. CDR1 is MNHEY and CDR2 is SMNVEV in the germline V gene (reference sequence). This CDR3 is CASSRDSALILGYTF. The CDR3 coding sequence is TGTGCCAGCAGTAGAGACAGCGCATTAATCTTGGGCTACACCTTC.

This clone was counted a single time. The CDR3 sequence: CASSPQGSREEQYF. The CDR3 DNA reads TGTGCCAGCTCACCACAGGGCTCCAGGGAAGAGCAGTACTTC. The chain employs TRBV18 and TRBJ2-7, with a weak D call TRBD1 (5 bases). The germline CDR1 and CDR2 sequences are KGHSH and LQKENI. V was clipped by 1 base and J by 7 bases, with 14 bases between them. This CDR3 spans 14 amino acids. Using reference TRBV18 and TRBJ2-7 for the parts outside the CDR3, the full variable domain is NAGVMQNPRHLVRRRGQEARLRCSPMKGHSHVYWYRQLPEEGLKFMVYLQKENIIDESGMPKERFSAEFPKEGPSILRIQQVVRGDSAAYFCASSPQGSREEQYFGPGTRLTVT.

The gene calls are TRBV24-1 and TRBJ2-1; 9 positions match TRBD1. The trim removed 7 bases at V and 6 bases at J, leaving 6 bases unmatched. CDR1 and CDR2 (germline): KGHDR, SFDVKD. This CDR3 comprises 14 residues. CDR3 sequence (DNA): TGTGCCACCAGCAAGGGACAGGGACGCAATGAGCAGTTCTTC. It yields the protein CATSKGQGRNEQFF.